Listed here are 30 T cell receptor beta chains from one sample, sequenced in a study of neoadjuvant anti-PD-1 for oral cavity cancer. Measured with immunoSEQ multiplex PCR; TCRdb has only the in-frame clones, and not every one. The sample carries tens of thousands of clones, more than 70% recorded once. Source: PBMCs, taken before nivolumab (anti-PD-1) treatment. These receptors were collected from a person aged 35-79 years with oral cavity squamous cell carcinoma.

CDR3 in DNA: TGTGCCAGCAGACAATCAGGGGGGCGGTTTTCAGATACGCAGTATTTT. It yields the protein CASRQSGGRFSDTQYF. V gene TRBV2 combines with J gene TRBJ2-3; D may be TRBD1 (7 bases). Germline loops: CDR1 SNHLY, CDR2 FYNNEI. This CDR3 is built from 16 residues. V was pared by 6 bases and J by 4 bases, with 20 bases between.

CDR3 bases: TGTGCCAGCAGTGAAATGGCAGGGGGTCAGCCCCAGCATTTT. This sequence encodes CASSEMAGGQPQHF. V gene TRBV2 combines with J gene TRBJ1-5; 7 bases map to TRBD1. The germline gives CDR1 SNHLY, CDR2 FYNNEI. The CDR3 is 14 amino acids. Trimming removed 2 bases from V and 6 bases from J; junction bases left unmatched: 4.

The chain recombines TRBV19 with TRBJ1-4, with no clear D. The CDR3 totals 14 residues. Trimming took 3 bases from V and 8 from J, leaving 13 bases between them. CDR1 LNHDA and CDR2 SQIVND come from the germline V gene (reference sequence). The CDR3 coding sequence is TGTGCCAGTAGTATTGGAGGGAGTAACGAAAAACTGTTTTTT. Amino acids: CASSIGGSNEKLFF. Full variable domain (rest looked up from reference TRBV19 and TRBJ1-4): DGGITQSPKYLFRKEGQNVTLSCEQNLNHDAMYWYRQDPGQGLRLIYYSQIVNDFQKGDIAEGYSVSREKKESFPLTVTSAQKNPTAFYLCASSIGGSNEKLFFGSGTQLSVL.

CDR3 region: CASSQIARGSSTDTQYF. The CDR3 nucleotides are TGCGCCAGCAGCCAAATAGCAAGGGGATCTAGCACAGATACGCAGTATTTT. The J gene is TRBJ2-3, the V gene TRBV4-1, with D possibly TRBD1 on 5 matching bases. The CDR3 loop spans 17 amino acids. Trimming stripped 2 bases from V and 0 bases from J, with 15 bases between. CDR1 and CDR2 (germline): MGHRA, YSYEKL.

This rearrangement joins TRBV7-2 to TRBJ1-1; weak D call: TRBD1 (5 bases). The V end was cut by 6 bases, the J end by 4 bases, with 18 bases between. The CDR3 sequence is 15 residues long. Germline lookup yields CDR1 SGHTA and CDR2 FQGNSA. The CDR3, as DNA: TGTGCCAGCAGTCCGGGGTCAGGGTTCGGCACTGAAGCTTTCTTT. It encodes CASSPGSGFGTEAFF.

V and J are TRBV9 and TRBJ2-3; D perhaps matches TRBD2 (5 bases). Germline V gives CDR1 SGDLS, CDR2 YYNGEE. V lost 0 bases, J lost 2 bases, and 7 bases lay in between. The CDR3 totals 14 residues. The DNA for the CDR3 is TGTGCCAGCAGCGTAGGAGGGTACACAGATACGCAGTATTTT. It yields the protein CASSVGGYTDTQYF.

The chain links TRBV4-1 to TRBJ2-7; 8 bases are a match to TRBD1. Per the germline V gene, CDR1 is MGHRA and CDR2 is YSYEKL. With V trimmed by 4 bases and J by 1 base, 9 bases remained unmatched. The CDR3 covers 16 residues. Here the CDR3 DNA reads TGCGCCAGCAGCCGGAACTTGGACAGGGAATCCTACGAGCAGTACTTC. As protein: CASSRNLDRESYEQYF.

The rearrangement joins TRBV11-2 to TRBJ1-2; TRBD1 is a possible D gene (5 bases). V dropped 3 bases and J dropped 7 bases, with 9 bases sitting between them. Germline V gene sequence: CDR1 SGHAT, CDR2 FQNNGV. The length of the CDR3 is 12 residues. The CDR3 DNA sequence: TGTGCCAGCAGCTTTGGGGGGTCTGGCTACACCTTC. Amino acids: CASSFGGSGYTF.

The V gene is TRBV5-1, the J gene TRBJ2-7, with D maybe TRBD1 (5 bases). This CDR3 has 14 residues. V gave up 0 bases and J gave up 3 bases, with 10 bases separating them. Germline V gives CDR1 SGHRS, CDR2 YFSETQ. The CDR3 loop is CASSLAVQGYEQYF. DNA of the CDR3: TGCGCCAGCAGCTTGGCCGTGCAGGGCTACGAGCAGTACTTC.

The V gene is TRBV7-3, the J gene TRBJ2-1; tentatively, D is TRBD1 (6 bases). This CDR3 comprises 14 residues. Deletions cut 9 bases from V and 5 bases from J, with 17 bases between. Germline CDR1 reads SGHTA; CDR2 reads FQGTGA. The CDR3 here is CASSGQGSNNEQFF. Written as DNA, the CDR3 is TGTGCCAGTTCGGGGCAGGGGAGCAACAATGAGCAGTTCTTC.

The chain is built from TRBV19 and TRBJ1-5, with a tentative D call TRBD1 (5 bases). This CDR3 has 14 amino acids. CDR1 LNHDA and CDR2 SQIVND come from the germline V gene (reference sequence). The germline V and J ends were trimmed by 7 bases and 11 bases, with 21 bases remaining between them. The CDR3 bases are TGTGCCAGTAAGTCTGGACGGGGGGTCCTGGCCCAGCATTTT. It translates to CASKSGRGVLAQHF.

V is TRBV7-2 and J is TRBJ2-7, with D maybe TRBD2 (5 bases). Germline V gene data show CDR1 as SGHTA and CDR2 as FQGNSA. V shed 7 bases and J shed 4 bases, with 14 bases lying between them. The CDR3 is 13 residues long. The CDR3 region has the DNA TGTGCCAGCACTCCCTCCGGAGGTTACGAGCAGTACTTC. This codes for CASTPSGGYEQYF.

The CDR3 coding sequence is TGTGCTAGTGACCTTAGCGGACTCTACAATGAGCAGTTCTTC. This sequence encodes CASDLSGLYNEQFF. The chain has TRBV12-5 and TRBJ2-1; possibly TRBD2 for D (6 bases). The CDR3 length is 14 residues. From germline, CDR1 is LGHNT and CDR2 FRNRAP. Trimming stripped 7 bases from V and 3 bases from J, with 13 bases between.

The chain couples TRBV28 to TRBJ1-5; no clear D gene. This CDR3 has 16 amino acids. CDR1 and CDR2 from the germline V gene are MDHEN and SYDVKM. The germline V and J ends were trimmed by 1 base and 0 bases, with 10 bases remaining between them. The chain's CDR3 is CASSLFTTYSNQPQHF. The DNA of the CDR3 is TGTGCCAGCAGTTTATTTACTACATATAGCAATCAGCCCCAGCATTTT.

CDR3 coding DNA: TGTGCCATCAGTTACTCGGGGGGCAACACCGGGGAGCTGTTTTTT. Translated: CAISYSGGNTGELFF. V is TRBV10-3 and J is TRBJ2-2; TRBD2 might be the D (7 bases). The germline V and J ends were trimmed by 5 bases and 2 bases, with 12 bases remaining between them. CDR1 is ENHRY, CDR2 SYGVKD, per germline. The CDR3 totals 15 residues.

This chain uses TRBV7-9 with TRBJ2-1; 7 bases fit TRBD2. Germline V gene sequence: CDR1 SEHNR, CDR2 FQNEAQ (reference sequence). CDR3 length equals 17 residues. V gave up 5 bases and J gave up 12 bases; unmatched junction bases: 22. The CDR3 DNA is TGTGCCAGCAGCCCCCGCGGGGGAGGGCACTCCTTGATTTCGCAGTTCTTC. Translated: CASSPRGGGHSLISQFF.

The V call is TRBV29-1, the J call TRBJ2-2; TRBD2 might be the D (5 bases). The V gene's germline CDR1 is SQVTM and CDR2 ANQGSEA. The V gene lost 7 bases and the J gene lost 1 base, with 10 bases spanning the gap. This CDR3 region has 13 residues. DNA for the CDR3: TGCAGCGGGAATAGCGAGAACACCGGGGAGCTGTTTTTT. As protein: CSGNSENTGELFF.

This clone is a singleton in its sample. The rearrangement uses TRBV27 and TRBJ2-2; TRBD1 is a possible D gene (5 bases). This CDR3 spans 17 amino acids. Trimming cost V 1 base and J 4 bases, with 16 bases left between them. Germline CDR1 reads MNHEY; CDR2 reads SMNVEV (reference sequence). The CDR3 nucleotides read TGTGCCAGCAGTTTATTGGACAACCGCCCGGGCACCGGGGAGCTGTTTTTT. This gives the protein CASSLLDNRPGTGELFF.

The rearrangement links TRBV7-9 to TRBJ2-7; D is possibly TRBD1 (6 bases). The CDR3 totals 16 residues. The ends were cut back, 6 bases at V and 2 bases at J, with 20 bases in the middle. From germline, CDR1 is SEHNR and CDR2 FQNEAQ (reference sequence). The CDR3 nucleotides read TGTGCCAGCAGTTCTACAGGGTGGGGTATTCCCTACGAGCAGTACTTC. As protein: CASSSTGWGIPYEQYF.

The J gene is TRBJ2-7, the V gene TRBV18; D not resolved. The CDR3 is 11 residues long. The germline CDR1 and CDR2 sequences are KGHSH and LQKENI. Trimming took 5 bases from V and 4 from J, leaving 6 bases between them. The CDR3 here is CASSSYYEQYF. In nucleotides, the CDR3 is TGTGCCAGCTCATCCTATTACGAGCAGTACTTC.

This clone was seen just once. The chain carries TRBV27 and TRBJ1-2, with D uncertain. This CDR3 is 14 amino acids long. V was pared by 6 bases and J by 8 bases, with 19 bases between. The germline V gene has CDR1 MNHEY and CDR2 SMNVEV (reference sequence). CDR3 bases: TGTGCCAGCAGGATTTCAAGCGGGTTTGGGGGCTACACCTTC. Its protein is CASRISSGFGGYTF.

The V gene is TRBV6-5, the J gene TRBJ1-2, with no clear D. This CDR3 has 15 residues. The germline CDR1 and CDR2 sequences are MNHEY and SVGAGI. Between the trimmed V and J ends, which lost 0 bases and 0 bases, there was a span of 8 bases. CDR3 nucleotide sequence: TGTGCCAGCAGTTACTCACCAGGAACTAACTATGGCTACACCTTC. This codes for CASSYSPGTNYGYTF.

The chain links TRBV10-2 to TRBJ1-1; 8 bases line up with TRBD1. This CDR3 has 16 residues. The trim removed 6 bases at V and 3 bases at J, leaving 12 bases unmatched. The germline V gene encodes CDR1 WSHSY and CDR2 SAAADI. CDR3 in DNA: TGCGCCAGCAGCCTCGGACAGGGTAGGTTTTACACTGAAGCTTTCTTT. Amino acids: CASSLGQGRFYTEAFF.

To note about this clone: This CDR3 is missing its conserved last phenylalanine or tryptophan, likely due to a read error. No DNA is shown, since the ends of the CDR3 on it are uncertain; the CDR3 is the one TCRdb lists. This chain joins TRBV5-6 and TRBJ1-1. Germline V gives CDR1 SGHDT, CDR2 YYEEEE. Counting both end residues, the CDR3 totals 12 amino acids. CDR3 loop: CASSQGEGTSFL.

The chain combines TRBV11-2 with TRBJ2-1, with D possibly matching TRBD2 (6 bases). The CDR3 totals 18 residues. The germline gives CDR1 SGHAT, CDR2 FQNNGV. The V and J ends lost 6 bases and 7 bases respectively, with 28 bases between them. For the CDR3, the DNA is TGTGCCAGCAGTTTGGGTTTAAGGGTGCGGGGCTACTCGAATGAGCAGTTCTTC. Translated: CASSLGLRVRGYSNEQFF.

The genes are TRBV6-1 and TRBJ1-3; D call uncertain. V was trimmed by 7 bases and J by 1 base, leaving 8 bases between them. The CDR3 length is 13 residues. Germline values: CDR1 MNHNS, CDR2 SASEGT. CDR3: CASKGFSGNTIYF. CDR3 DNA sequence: TGTGCCAGCAAAGGGTTTTCTGGAAACACCATATATTTT.

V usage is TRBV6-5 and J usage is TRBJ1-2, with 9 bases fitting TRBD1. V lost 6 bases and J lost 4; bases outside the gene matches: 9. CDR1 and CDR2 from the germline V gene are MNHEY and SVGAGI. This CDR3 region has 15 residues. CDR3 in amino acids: CASSQQGAGGYGYTF. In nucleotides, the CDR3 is TGTGCCAGCAGCCAACAGGGGGCAGGGGGCTATGGCTACACCTTC.

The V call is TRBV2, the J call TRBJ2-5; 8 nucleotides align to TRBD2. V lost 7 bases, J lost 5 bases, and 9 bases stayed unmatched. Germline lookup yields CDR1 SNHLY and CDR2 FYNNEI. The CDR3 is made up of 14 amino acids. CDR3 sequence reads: CASNGQRGLETQYF. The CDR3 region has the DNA TGTGCCAGCAACGGCCAGCGGGGGTTGGAGACCCAGTACTTC.

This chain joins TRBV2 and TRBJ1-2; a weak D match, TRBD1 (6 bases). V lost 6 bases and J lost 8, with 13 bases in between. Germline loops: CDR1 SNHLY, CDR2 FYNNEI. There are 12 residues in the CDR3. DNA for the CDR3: TGTGCCAGCAGATACAGGGTCGGCGGCTACACCTTC. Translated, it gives CASRYRVGGYTF.

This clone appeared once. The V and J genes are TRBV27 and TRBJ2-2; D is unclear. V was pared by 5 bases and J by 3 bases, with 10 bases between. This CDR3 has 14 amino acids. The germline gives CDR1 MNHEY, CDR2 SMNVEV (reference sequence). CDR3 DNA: TGTGCCAGCAGTCCCGACACCCACACCGGGGAGCTGTTTTTT. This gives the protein CASSPDTHTGELFF.